This entry lists 9 T cell receptor beta chains sequenced from one sample in a study of T cell responses to AZD1222 COVID-19 vaccine. The assay was immunoSEQ multiplex PCR, and TCRdb's table has in-frame clones only and misses some. Of around 44,000 clones in the sample, about 86% are singletons; the top ten hold 6% to 7%. The sequenced sample was peripheral blood, obtained 28 days after the second AZD1222 dose. The receptors derive from an adult who received the AZD1222 COVID-19 vaccine.

This clone has just a few counts. V usage is TRBV24-1 and J usage is TRBJ1-5, with D tentatively TRBD1 (6 bases). The CDR3 length is 12 residues. The germline CDR1 and CDR2 sequences are KGHDR and SFDVKD. Trimming cost V 4 bases and J 12 bases, with 12 bases left between them. The CDR3: CATSDARGGQHF. For the CDR3, the DNA is TGTGCCACCAGTGACGCCCGAGGGGGCCAGCATTTT.

The chain recombines TRBV15 with TRBJ2-1; 13 positions match TRBD2. V lost 3 bases and J lost 3; bases outside the gene matches: 8. CDR3 length equals 18 residues. Looked up from germline, CDR1 is LNHNV and CDR2 is YYDKDF (reference sequence). The CDR3 DNA sequence: TGTGCCACCAGCAGCCCGGGACTAGCGGGACCCCGCTACAATGAGCAGTTCTTC. It translates to CATSSPGLAGPRYNEQFF.

The chain couples TRBV7-2 to TRBJ1-6; D is possibly TRBD1 (5 bases). Per germline, CDR1 SGHTA and CDR2 FQGNSA. This CDR3 contains 14 residues. V lost 2 bases and J lost 7, with 9 bases in between. CDR3 sequence reads: CASSLIDRNSPLHF. CDR3 bases: TGTGCCAGCAGCTTAATCGACAGAAATTCACCCCTCCACTTT.

The chain recombines TRBV4-3 with TRBJ1-1, with a weak D call TRBD1 (6 bases). The CDR3 contains 15 residues. Deletions cut 0 bases from V and 6 bases from J, with 14 bases between. CDR1 LGHNA and CDR2 YSLEER come from the germline V gene. The CDR3 here is CASSQDLGDRPEAFF. Here the CDR3 DNA reads TGCGCCAGCAGCCAAGATCTCGGAGACAGGCCTGAAGCTTTCTTT.

Only a few counts were recorded for this clone. The V call is TRBV27, the J call TRBJ2-1; 8 nucleotides align to TRBD2. Germline assignment: CDR1 MNHEY and CDR2 SMNVEV (reference sequence). V lost 6 bases and J lost 4; bases outside the gene matches: 11. The CDR3 sequence is 16 residues long. The CDR3 region is CASSPGGASRYNEQFF. The DNA of the CDR3 is TGTGCCAGCAGCCCCGGGGGGGCTAGCAGGTACAATGAGCAGTTCTTC.

A few counts support this clone. The rearrangement links TRBV7-2 to TRBJ2-7; 9 bases map to TRBD2. The CDR3 consists of 17 residues. The germline V gene has CDR1 SGHTA and CDR2 FQGNSA. V trimming: 0 bases; J trimming: 2 bases; junction bases outside the gene matches: 8. The CDR3 loop reads CASSLASSGNPPYEQYF. CDR3 bases: TGTGCCAGCAGCTTAGCGTCTAGCGGGAACCCACCCTACGAGCAGTACTTC.

This sequence joins TRBV14 and TRBJ2-6, with D unclear. Germline V lookup: CDR1 SGHDN, CDR2 FVKESK. The CDR3 is 18 amino acids. V lost 2 bases and J lost 0, with 14 bases in between. This chain's CDR3 is CASSQLLFGVSGANVLTF. CDR3 DNA sequence: TGTGCCAGCAGCCAATTACTCTTTGGAGTCTCTGGGGCCAACGTCCTGACTTTC.

The rearrangement links TRBV11-2 to TRBJ2-7, with 8 bases that match TRBD2. Germline lookup yields CDR1 SGHAT and CDR2 FQNNGV. J gave up 3 bases and V 4 bases, and 11 bases lay outside the gene matches. CDR3 size: 16 residues. CDR3 region: CASSSGAVAGNYEQYF. DNA of the CDR3: TGTGCCAGCAGCTCCGGCGCGGTAGCGGGAAACTACGAGCAGTACTTC.

The CDR3 here is CASSAQGFRQETQYF. In DNA form, the CDR3 reads TGTGCCAGCAGTGCCCAGGGTTTTCGGCAAGAGACCCAGTACTTC. This chain links TRBV2 with TRBJ2-5, with D possibly being TRBD1 (5 bases). The CDR3 spans 15 residues. Germline CDR1 and CDR2: SNHLY and FYNNEI. V was shortened by 4 bases and J by 2 bases, with 14 bases between the two germline ends.